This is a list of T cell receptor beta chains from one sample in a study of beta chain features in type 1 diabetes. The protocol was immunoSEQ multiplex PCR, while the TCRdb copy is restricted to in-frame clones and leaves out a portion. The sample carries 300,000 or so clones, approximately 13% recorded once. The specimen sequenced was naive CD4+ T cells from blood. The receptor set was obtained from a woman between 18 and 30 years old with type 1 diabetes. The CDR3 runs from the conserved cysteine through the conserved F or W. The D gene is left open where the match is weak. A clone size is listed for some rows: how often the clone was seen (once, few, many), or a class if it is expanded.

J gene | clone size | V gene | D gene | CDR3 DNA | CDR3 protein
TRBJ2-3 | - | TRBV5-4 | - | TGTGCCAGCAGCCGGAAGCAGGGGTACACAGATACGCAGTATTTT | CASSRKQGYTDTQYF
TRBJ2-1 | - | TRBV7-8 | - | TGTGCCAGCAGCTTAAGCCGAATACTCTACAATGAGCAGTTCTTC | CASSLSRILYNEQFF
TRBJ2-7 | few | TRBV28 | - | TGTGCCAGCAGGTTAGAGGGTGCCTACGAGCAGTACTTC | CASRLEGAYEQYF
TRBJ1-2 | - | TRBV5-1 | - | TGCGCCAGCAGCTTGGCCCCAGGACAGACCTACTATGGCTACACCTTC | CASSLAPGQTYYGYTF
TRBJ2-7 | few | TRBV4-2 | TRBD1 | TGTGCCAGCAGCCAAGATCTTAGGACAGGGGATACCTACGAGCAGTACTTC | CASSQDLRTGDTYEQYF
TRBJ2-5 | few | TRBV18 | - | TGTGCCAGCTCACCCCGGACAGCGACCGGCGAGACCCAGTACTTC | CASSPRTATGETQYF
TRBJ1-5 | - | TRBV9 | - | TGTGCCAGCAGCGCCCTCGAGGGAAATCAGCCCCAGCATTTT | CASSALEGNQPQHF
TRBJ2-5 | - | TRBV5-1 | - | TGCGCCAGCAGCTTGAGGGGGTCAGCAGAGACCCAGTACTTC | CASSLRGSAETQYF
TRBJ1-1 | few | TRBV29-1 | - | TGCAGCGCGCACAGGGCTAATGGGAACACTGAAGCTTTCTTT | CSAHRANGNTEAFF
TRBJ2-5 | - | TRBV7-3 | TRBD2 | TGTGCCAGCAGCCGCGGGGGTCTGGAGACCCAGTACTTC | CASSRGGLETQYF
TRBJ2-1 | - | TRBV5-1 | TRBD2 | TGCGCCAGCAGCTCACTAGCGGGAGTCGGGTACAATGAGCAGTTCTTC | CASSSLAGVGYNEQFF
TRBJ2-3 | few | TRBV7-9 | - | TGTGCCAGCACCCTAAGGGGTCCAGATACGCAGTATTTT | CASTLRGPDTQYF
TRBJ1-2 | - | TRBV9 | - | TGTGCCAGCAGCGTAGGGGGAGGCGATGGCTACACCTTC | CASSVGGGDGYTF
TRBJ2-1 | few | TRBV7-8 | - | TGTGCCAGCAGCCTAGTCAAGAGCTCCTACAATGAGCAGTTCTTC | CASSLVKSSYNEQFF
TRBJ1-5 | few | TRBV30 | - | TGTGCCTGGAGTGTTAGCGCCGGGGATAGTAATCAGCCCCAGCATTTT | CAWSVSAGDSNQPQHF
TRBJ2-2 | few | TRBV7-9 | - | TGTGCCAGCAGCTTACCCCCAGGGCGCGACACCGGGGAGCTGTTTTTT | CASSLPPGRDTGELFF
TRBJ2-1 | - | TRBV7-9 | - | TGTGCCAGCAGCGCGGGCCTTGGGACCTACAATGAGCAGTTCTTC | CASSAGLGTYNEQFF
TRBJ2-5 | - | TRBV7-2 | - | TGTGCCGCCGAGGTTCGGGGGACCCAGTACTTC | CAAEVRGTQYF
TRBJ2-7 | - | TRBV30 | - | TGTGCCTGGTCCGGGAGTATTGTGGGGGAGCAGTACTTC | CAWSGSIVGEQYF
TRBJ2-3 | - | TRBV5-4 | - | TGTGCCAGCAGCCAGGGACATAGCACAGATACGCAGTATTTT | CASSQGHSTDTQYF
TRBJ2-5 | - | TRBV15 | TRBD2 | TGTGCCGTTGGGGCTAGCGGGAGGGCCGGGGAGACCCAGTACTTC | CAVGASGRAGETQYF
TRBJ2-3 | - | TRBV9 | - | TGTGCCAGCAGCGTCGGGTCTCCGGGCAGGGTCACAGATACGCAGTATTTT | CASSVGSPGRVTDTQYF
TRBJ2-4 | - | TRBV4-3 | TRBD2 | TGCGCCAGCAGCCAAGATATCGCGGGAGACATTCAGTACTTC | CASSQDIAGDIQYF
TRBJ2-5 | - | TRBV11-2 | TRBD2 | TGTGCCAGCAGCTTGGGACTAGCGGGAGGGCCGGGCGCGGAGACCCAGTACTTC | CASSLGLAGGPGAETQYF
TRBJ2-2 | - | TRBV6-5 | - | TGTGCCAGCAGTTACGGGGCTCTAGACACCGGGGAGCTGTTTTTT | CASSYGALDTGELFF
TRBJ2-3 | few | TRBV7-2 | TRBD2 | TGTGCCAGCAGCTTAACTCAACTAGCGGGAGGGCCATCAGATACGCAGTATTTT | CASSLTQLAGGPSDTQYF
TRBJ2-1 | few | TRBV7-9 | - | TGTGCCAGCAGCTTCCGGGACTACAATGAGCAGTTCTTC | CASSFRDYNEQFF
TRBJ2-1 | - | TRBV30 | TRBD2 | TGTGCCTGGAGGCCCGACCTAGCGGGAGGGCCCGGCTCCTACAATGAGCAGTTCTTC | CAWRPDLAGGPGSYNEQFF
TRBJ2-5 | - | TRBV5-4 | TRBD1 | TGTGCCAGCAGCTTGGTAGGGGGCGGGCGAGAGACCCAGTACTTC | CASSLVGGGRETQYF
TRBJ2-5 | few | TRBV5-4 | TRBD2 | TGTGCCAGCAGCTCGAGGGCTAGCGGGGCCCAAGAGACCCAGTACTTC | CASSSRASGAQETQYF
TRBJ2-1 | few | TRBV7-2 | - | TGTGCCAGCAGCCCATATAACCCGGGTAATGAGCAGTTCTTC | CASSPYNPGNEQFF
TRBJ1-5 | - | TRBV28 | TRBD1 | TGTGCCAGCAAAGGGACAGTTAATCAGCCCCAGCATTTT | CASKGTVNQPQHF
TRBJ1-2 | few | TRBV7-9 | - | TGTGCCAGCAGCCCAGGACAGCCCTATGGCTACACCTTC | CASSPGQPYGYTF
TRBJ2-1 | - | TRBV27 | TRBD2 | TGTGCCAGCAGTCCCGGGACTAGCGGGAAGAATGAGCAGTTCTTC | CASSPGTSGKNEQFF
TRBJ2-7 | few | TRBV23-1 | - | TGCGCCAGCAGTCAAGGATTCTCGGGGTTCTCCTACGAGCAGTACTTC | CASSQGFSGFSYEQYF
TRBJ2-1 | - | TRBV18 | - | TGTGCCAGCTCACCCAAGTCGGTCAATGAGCAGTTCTTC | CASSPKSVNEQFF
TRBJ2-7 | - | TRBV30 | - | TGTGCCTGGAGTGTTAGAAGCGGTGGGACCTACGAGCAGTACTTC | CAWSVRSGGTYEQYF
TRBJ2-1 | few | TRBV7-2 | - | TGTGCCAGCAGCCTGTACAGCTTGGATGAGCAGTTCTTC | CASSLYSLDEQFF
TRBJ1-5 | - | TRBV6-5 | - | TGTGCCAGCACCCCCGACAGGTATCGTCAGCCCCAGCATTTT | CASTPDRYRQPQHF
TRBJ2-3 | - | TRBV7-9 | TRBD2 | TGTGCCAGCAGCTTCCCGGTTACTAGCGGAACAGATACGCAGTATTTT | CASSFPVTSGTDTQYF
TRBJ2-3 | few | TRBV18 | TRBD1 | TGTGCCAGCTCACCACGCCCGGGACAGGGTACAGATACGCAGTATTTT | CASSPRPGQGTDTQYF
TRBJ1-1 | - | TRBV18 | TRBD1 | TGTGCCAGCTCCCGAAATCAGGGGGAAGCGACTGAAGCTTTCTTT | CASSRNQGEATEAFF
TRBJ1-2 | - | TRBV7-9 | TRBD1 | TGTGCCAGCGAGAGGGGACAGGGGTCACGAAGTGGCTACACCTTC | CASERGQGSRSGYTF
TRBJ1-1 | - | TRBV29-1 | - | TGCAGCGTGGTCCGGGAGGAGGGGAACACTGAAGCTTTCTTT | CSVVREEGNTEAFF
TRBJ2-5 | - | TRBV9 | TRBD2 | TGTGCCAGCAGCCCCGGACTAGCGGGAGGGGTGGGGGAGACCCAGTACTTC | CASSPGLAGGVGETQYF
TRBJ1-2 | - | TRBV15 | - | TGTGCCACCAGCAGAGAAGAACAGGGAAGGAATGGCTACACCTTC | CATSREEQGRNGYTF
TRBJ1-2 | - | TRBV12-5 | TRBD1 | TGTGCTAGTGGTTCAGGGACAGGGGGCATCTATGGCTACACCTTC | CASGSGTGGIYGYTF
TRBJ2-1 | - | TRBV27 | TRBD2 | TGTGCCAGCCTACCCACGGGGGGGGGCCGGCAGTTCTTC | CASLPTGGGRQFF
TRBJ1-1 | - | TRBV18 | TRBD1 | TGTGCCAGCTCCCCAACCCGGGACAGTGAAGCTTTCTTT | CASSPTRDSEAFF
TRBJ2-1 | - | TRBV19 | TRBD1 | TGTGCCAGTAGTACCCCCGGGACAGCTTACAATGAGCAGTTCTTC | CASSTPGTAYNEQFF
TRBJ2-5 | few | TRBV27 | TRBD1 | TGTGCCAGCAGTTCGACCCGGGACAGCCAGACCCAGTACTTC | CASSSTRDSQTQYF
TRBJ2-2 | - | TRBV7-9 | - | TGTGCCAGCAGCCCGACAAAAATCGGGGAGCTGTTTTTT | CASSPTKIGELFF